The 7 T cell receptor beta chains reported below all come from one sample, sequenced in a study of blood T cell repertoires in COVID-19. The table came from immunoSEQ multiplex PCR; TCRdb's copy has only in-frame clones and leaves some out. The sample consists of fewer than 400,000 clones, nearly 90% of them appearing once. Source material: peripheral blood. These receptors originate from a young woman with COVID-19, enrolled during active disease.

The chain links TRBV4-2 to TRBJ1-2; D gene uncertain. Germline assignment: CDR1 LGHNA and CDR2 YNFKEQ. This CDR3 is 14 amino acids long. V was clipped by 1 base and J by 4 bases, with 10 bases between them. The CDR3 coding sequence is TGTGCCAGCAGCCAAGGGCCTCAGGCCTATGGCTACACCTTC. Residues: CASSQGPQAYGYTF.

The rearrangement joins TRBV2 to TRBJ1-1; D possibly corresponds to TRBD1 (6 bases). Germline lookup yields CDR1 SNHLY and CDR2 FYNNEI. This CDR3 contains 14 residues. V was trimmed by 1 base and J by 5 bases, leaving 11 bases between them. The CDR3 loop is CASSEDRAGTEAFF. CDR3 sequence (DNA): TGTGCCAGCAGTGAAGACAGGGCTGGTACTGAAGCTTTCTTT.

This chain joins TRBV6-6 and TRBJ1-2, with no clear D. V was cut by 2 bases and J by 6 bases, with 13 bases left in between. This CDR3 is 14 amino acids long. Germline V gene lookup returns CDR1 MNHNY and CDR2 SVGAGI (reference sequence). The CDR3 is CASSYPDMADGYTF. CDR3 in DNA: TGTGCCAGCAGTTACCCCGACATGGCCGATGGCTACACCTTC.

This chain joins TRBV5-4 and TRBJ2-3, with TRBD2 as a possible D gene (6 bases). The CDR3 is 16 residues long. The ends were cut back, 0 bases at V and 1 base at J, with 12 bases in the middle. Germline V CDR1 and CDR2: SGHNT, YYREEE (reference sequence). The CDR3 protein is CASSLGASARTDTQYF. CDR3 DNA sequence: TGTGCCAGCAGCTTGGGGGCTAGCGCACGCACAGATACGCAGTATTTT.

The chain recombines TRBV19 with TRBJ2-2, with 10 bases aligning to TRBD2. V lost 6 bases and J lost 3; bases outside the gene matches: 10. Germline CDR1 is LNHDA and CDR2 is SQIVND (reference sequence). The CDR3 sequence is 17 residues long. The CDR3 DNA follows: TGTGCCAGTAGAAGGACTAGCGGTCCGTACGACACCGGGGAGCTGTTTTTT. This gives the protein CASRRTSGPYDTGELFF.

The gene calls are TRBV3-1 (or the pseudogene TRBV3-2) and TRBJ2-7; D perhaps matches TRBD2 (6 bases). Looked up from germline, CDR1 is LGHDT and CDR2 is YNNKEL (reference sequence). V was trimmed by 1 base and J by 5 bases, leaving 9 bases between them. This CDR3 is 13 amino acids long. The CDR3 sequence: CASSQGGVHEQYV. The CDR3 DNA reads TGTGCCAGCAGCCAAGGGGGGGTACACGAGCAGTACGTC.

This sequence joins TRBV5-1 and TRBJ1-2; weak D call: TRBD1 (6 bases). The germline V gene has CDR1 SGHRS and CDR2 YFSETQ. The germline V and J ends were trimmed by 0 bases and 6 bases, with 12 bases remaining between them. The length of the CDR3 is 14 residues. This CDR3 is CASSLDSGGNGYTF. CDR3 bases: TGCGCCAGCAGCTTGGACTCGGGGGGCAATGGCTACACCTTC. The full variable domain, with the rest looked up from reference TRBV5-1 and TRBJ1-2, is KAGVTQTPRYLIKTRGQQVTLSCSPISGHRSVSWYQQTPGQGLQFLFEYFSETQRNKGNFPGRFSGRQFSNSRSEMNVSTLELGDSALYLCASSLDSGGNGYTFGSGTRLTVV.